These 2 T cell receptor beta chains originate from one sample sequenced in a study of identical twins. TCRdb reprocessed the 5' RACE reads with MiXCR, giving one entry per CDR3 protein. Of 1.5 million or so distinct CDR3 sequences in the sample, around 33% were seen once. The sequenced material came from cord blood. These TCRs come from a newborn girl in good health.

The chain employs TRBV7-2 and TRBJ2-3, with D uncertain. The germline V gene has CDR1 SGHTA and CDR2 FQGNSA. CDR3 length: 15 amino acids. V was pared by 0 bases and J by 2 bases, with 9 bases between. The CDR3 region is CASSLALDPTDTQYF. The CDR3 DNA follows: TGTGCCAGCAGCTTAGCCCTTGATCCCACAGATACGCAGTATTTT.

This chain uses TRBV2 with TRBJ1-4; maybe TRBD1 (6 bases). This CDR3 comprises 14 residues. V was cut by 4 bases and J by 7 bases, with 13 bases left in between. CDR1 and CDR2 (germline): SNHLY, FYNNEI. CDR3 sequence reads: CASSAGRGLEKLFF. The CDR3, as DNA: TGTGCCAGCAGTGCCGGCAGGGGCCTTGAAAAACTGTTTTTT.